The 8 T cell receptor beta chains in this list originate from one sample, sequenced in a study of shared clonotypes between healthy human individuals. Sequenced by immunoSEQ multiplex PCR; TCRdb stores in-frame clones only, minus some. In the table there are around 1,000,000 clones, 77% of which are singletons. Sequenced: memory CD4+ T cells from PBMCs. Subset given: CD45RA-negative fraction. The source is a man aged 18 to 29 in good health. Some clones in this sample may be carry-over from other donors' samples.

The chain joins TRBV6-5 to TRBJ1-6; TRBD1 is a possible D gene (5 bases). There are 13 residues in the CDR3. V dropped 7 bases and J dropped 3 bases, with 7 bases sitting between them. The germline CDR1 and CDR2 sequences are MNHEY and SVGAGI. The CDR3 region is CASTDSYNSPLHF. Written as DNA, the CDR3 is TGTGCCAGCACCGACAGCTATAATTCACCCCTCCACTTT.

The chain employs TRBV6-1 and TRBJ1-1; 8 positions agree with TRBD1. There are 14 residues in the CDR3. The junction had 10 bases not matched to a gene; V was cut back by 3 bases and J by 10 bases. Per the germline V gene, CDR1 is MNHNS and CDR2 is SASEGT. The CDR3 nucleotides are TGTGCCAGCAGTGATAGCGGACAGGGCTTCCGAGCTTTCTTT. Residues: CASSDSGQGFRAFF.

V and J are TRBV11-2 and TRBJ2-2; D not certain. CDR1 and CDR2 from the germline V gene are SGHAT and FQNNGV. Between the trimmed V and J ends, which lost 3 bases and 7 bases, there was a span of 15 bases. The CDR3 covers 15 residues. The CDR3: CASSFLTTLGGELFF. The DNA for the CDR3 is TGTGCCAGCAGCTTCCTAACGACACTGGGCGGGGAGCTGTTTTTT.

There are a few counts of this clone. This chain connects TRBV4-1 to TRBJ1-5; D is undetermined. Germline V gene data show CDR1 as MGHRA and CDR2 as YSYEKL. This CDR3 has 17 amino acids. V lost 1 base and J lost 4, with 17 bases in between. This chain's CDR3 is CASSQVDMGFMNQPQHF. CDR3 in DNA: TGCGCCAGCAGCCAAGTAGATATGGGATTCATGAATCAGCCCCAGCATTTT.

This clone showed up just once. This rearrangement joins TRBV5-4 to TRBJ2-3; TRBD2 agrees at 7 bases. The junction had 11 bases not matched to a gene; V was cut back by 3 bases and J by 1 base. Germline loops: CDR1 SGHNT, CDR2 YYREEE (reference sequence). This CDR3 contains 17 residues. The CDR3 spells CASSSTLSGAGTDTQYF. The CDR3 bases are TGTGCCAGCAGCTCGACCCTCAGCGGGGCGGGCACAGATACGCAGTATTTT.

The sample holds a few counts of this clone. The chain carries TRBV7-2 and TRBJ1-2; TRBD1 matches at 8 bases. Germline V gene data show CDR1 as SGHTA and CDR2 as FQGNSA. CDR3 size: 14 residues. Trimming removed 4 bases from V and 4 bases from J; junction bases left unmatched: 5. CDR3 region: CASSSRTGSYGYTF. The CDR3, as DNA: TGTGCCAGCAGCTCTCGGACAGGGTCCTATGGCTACACCTTC.

The rearrangement uses TRBV5-1 and TRBJ1-2, with 7 positions matching TRBD1. After removal of 4 bases from V and 3 bases from J, the junction contained 9 bases not matched to a gene. Germline CDR1 reads SGHRS; CDR2 reads YFSETQ. The CDR3 covers 15 residues. The CDR3: CASSTGGTAYYGYTF. CDR3 nucleotide sequence: TGCGCCAGCAGCACCGGAGGGACAGCTTACTATGGCTACACCTTC.

This chain connects TRBV28 to TRBJ2-3, with 7 bases aligning to TRBD2. CDR1 MDHEN and CDR2 SYDVKM come from the germline V gene. V lost 4 bases to trimming and J lost 4 bases; unmatched junction nucleotides: 8. The CDR3 totals 15 residues. CDR3 coding DNA: TGTGCCAGCAGTTCGGGGGGAAGTCAATCAGATACGCAGTATTTT. Translation gives CASSSGGSQSDTQYF.